These T cell receptor beta chains were read from a single sample in a study of T-cell memory formation after mild COVID-19. TCRdb passed the 5' RACE reads through MiXCR, listing each CDR3 protein once. The data contain 470,000 or so distinct CDR3 sequences, roughly 18% of them singletons. The specimen was PBMCs or a T cell subset sorted from them (not recorded which). These TCRs come from a man younger than 30 who had mild COVID-19 (a few samples of this study predate the infection). Cell type and time point are not known. Both conserved end residues are part of each CDR3. The D gene is left open where the match is weak. The listing skips clone size in some rows; elsewhere it reads once, few, many or a size class.

v_gene,j_gene,d_gene,abundance,CDR3nt,CDR3aa
TRBV10-3,TRBJ2-3,-,few,TGTGCCATCAGTGAGCTTAGGGATGATCTTTCGGATACGCAGTATTTT,CAISELRDDLSDTQYF
TRBV5-1,TRBJ1-3,TRBD1,many,TGCGCCAGCAGCGTGACAGGGCCTGGAAACACCATATATTTT,CASSVTGPGNTIYF
TRBV2,TRBJ1-6,-,-,TGTGCCAGCAAACGGGCGGGTTCACCCCTCCACTTT,CASKRAGSPLHF
TRBV3-1,TRBJ2-1,-,-,TGTGCCAGCAGCCAAGGTGAATCCTACAATGAGCAGTTCTTC,CASSQGESYNEQFF
TRBV7-2,TRBJ1-1,-,-,TGTGCCAGCAGCTTGTCCAGGTTGAACACTGAAGCTTTCTTT,CASSLSRLNTEAFF
TRBV11-3,TRBJ2-1,-,-,TGTGCCAGCAGCTCAACGGGTGGGGCAGATGAGCAGTTCTTC,CASSSTGGADEQFF
TRBV19,TRBJ2-4,TRBD1,few,TGTGCCAGTAAGGACAGGCCGCCCCGTGACATTCAGTACTTC,CASKDRPPRDIQYF
TRBV7-6,TRBJ1-6,-,few,TGTGCCAGCAGCTTAGCGTGGGGTATAGCTTCACCCCTCCACTTT,CASSLAWGIASPLHF
TRBV3-1,TRBJ2-4,-,-,TGTGCCAGCAGCCTGACCCCGGTCGGAAACATTCAGTACTTC,CASSLTPVGNIQYF
TRBV10-1,TRBJ2-3,-,many,TGCGCCAGCAGTAGAAGGGGGTCGGATACGCAGTATTTT,CASSRRGSDTQYF
TRBV7-8,TRBJ1-6,TRBD1,few,TGTGCCAGCAGCTTAGGGGCCAGGGGGTATTCACCCCTCCACTTT,CASSLGARGYSPLHF
TRBV7-9,TRBJ1-5,-,-,TGTGCCAGCAGCACGGACACAGATAGCAATCAGCCCCAGCATTTT,CASSTDTDSNQPQHF
TRBV12-3/TRBV12-4,TRBJ2-2,-,few,TGTGCCAGCAGACTAGCACCCAAGATCGGGGAGCTGTTTTTT,CASRLAPKIGELFF
TRBV5-1,TRBJ2-1,TRBD1,many,TGCGCCAGCGGAGGACAGGGCAGGAATGAGCAGTTCTTC,CASGGQGRNEQFF
TRBV5-5,TRBJ2-5,TRBD1,-,TGTGCCAGCAGCTTCGCGCCGGGACAGGGGGAGACCCAGTACTTC,CASSFAPGQGETQYF
TRBV19,TRBJ2-3,-,-,TGTGCCAGTCACCCCCCCGAGGGAGAGGGAGATACGCAGTATTTT,CASHPPEGEGDTQYF
TRBV4-2,TRBJ2-2,-,-,TGTGCCAGCAAATTCGCCACCGGGGAGCTGTTTTTT,CASKFATGELFF
TRBV14,TRBJ2-1,-,-,TGTGCCAGCAGTCAAAGAGCCGACAGCTCCTACAATGAGCAGTTCTTC,CASSQRADSSYNEQFF
TRBV7-2,TRBJ1-3,-,few,TGTGCCAGCAGCCCCAATCTGCGAGGATCTGGAAACACCATATATTTT,CASSPNLRGSGNTIYF
TRBV2,TRBJ1-6,-,-,TGTGCCAGCAGTGCCGGGGGGCAACCCCTCCACTTT,CASSAGGQPLHF
TRBV7-2,TRBJ2-3,TRBD2,many,TGTGCCAGCAGCTCGGGACTAGCGGGGACAGATACGCAGTATTTT,CASSSGLAGTDTQYF
TRBV7-6,TRBJ1-6,TRBD1,many,TGTGCCAGCAAGGGGGGGGACAGAGGATATAATTCACCCCTCCACTTT,CASKGGDRGYNSPLHF
TRBV7-9,TRBJ2-1,-,-,TGTGCCAGCAGCTTAGATGAGCAGTTCTTC,CASSLDEQFF
TRBV20-1,TRBJ2-1,-,many,TGCAGTGCACCCAGCGACTACAATGAGCAGTTCTTC,CSAPSDYNEQFF